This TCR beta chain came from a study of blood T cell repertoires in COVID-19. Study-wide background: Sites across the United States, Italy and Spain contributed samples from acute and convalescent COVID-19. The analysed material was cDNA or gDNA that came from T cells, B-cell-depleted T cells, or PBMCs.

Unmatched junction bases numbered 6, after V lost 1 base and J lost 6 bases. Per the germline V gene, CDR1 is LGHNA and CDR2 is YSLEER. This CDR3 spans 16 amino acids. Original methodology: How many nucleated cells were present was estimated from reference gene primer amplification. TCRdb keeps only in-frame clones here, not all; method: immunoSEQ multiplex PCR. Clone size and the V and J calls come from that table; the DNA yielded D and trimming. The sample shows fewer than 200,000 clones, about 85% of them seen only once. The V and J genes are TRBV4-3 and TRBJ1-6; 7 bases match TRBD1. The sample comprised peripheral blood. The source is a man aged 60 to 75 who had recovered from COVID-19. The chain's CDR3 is CASSQGRGTVNSPLHF. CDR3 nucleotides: TGCGCCAGCAGCCAAGGACGGGGGACAGTTAATTCACCCCTCCACTTT.